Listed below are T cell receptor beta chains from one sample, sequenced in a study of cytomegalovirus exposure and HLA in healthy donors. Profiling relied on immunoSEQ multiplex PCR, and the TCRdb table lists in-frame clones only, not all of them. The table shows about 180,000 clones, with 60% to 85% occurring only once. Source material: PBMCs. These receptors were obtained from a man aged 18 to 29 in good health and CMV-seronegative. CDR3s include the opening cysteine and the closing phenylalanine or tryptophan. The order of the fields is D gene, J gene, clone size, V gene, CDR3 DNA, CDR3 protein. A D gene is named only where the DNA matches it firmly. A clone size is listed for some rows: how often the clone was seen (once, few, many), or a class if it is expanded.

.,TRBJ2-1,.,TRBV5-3,TGTGCCAGAACCACTATCCCCCACCTTACCTACAATGAGCAGTTCTTC,CARTTIPHLTYNEQFF
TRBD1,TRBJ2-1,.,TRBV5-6,TGTGCCAGCAGCTTGCGTAGGACAGGGTACAATGAGCAGTTCTTC,CASSLRRTGYNEQFF
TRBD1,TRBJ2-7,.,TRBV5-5,TGTGCCAGCAGCCCCACAGGGGTCGAGCAGTACTTC,CASSPTGVEQYF
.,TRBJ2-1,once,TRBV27,TGTGCCAGCAGAGCGCGGCCCGCCTCCTACAATGAGCAGTTCTTC,CASRARPASYNEQFF
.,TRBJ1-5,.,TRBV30,TGTGCCTGGAGTACAGGCCTGGACCAGCCCCAGCATTTT,CAWSTGLDQPQHF
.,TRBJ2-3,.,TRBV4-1,TGCGCCAGCAGCCAAGAGAGGGAGCTGGAAGATACGCAGTATTTT,CASSQERELEDTQYF
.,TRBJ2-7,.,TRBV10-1,TGCGCCAGCAGTGAGTCCCCGACGGCCTCCTACTACGAGCAGTACTTC,CASSESPTASYYEQYF
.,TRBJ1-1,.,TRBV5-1,TGCGCCAGCAAAAACAGGGCTGGGTCTACTGAAGCTTTCTTT,CASKNRAGSTEAFF
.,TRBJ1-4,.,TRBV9,TGTGCCAGCAGCCCCCGGAAACTGTTTTTT,CASSPRKLFF
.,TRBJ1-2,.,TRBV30,TGTGCCTGGAGTGTACAGGAAAAGTACGGCTACACCTTC,CAWSVQEKYGYTF
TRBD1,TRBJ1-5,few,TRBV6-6,TGTGCCAGCAGAGACGGGACAGGGGGCCAGCAGCCCCAGCATTTT,CASRDGTGGQQPQHF
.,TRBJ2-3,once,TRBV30,TGTGCCTGGAATATAGGCAGGGGAGTAACAGATACGCAGTATTTT,CAWNIGRGVTDTQYF
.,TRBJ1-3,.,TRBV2,TGTGCCAGCGGGGACACTATTTTATCTGGAAACACCATATATTTT,CASGDTILSGNTIYF
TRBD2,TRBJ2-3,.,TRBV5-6,TGTGCCAGCAGCTTGGGATTGGGGACTAGCGGGAGGGCAGATACGCAGTATTTT,CASSLGLGTSGRADTQYF
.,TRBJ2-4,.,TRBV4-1,TGCGCCAGCAGCCCGACTGGCGAGATTCAGTACTTC,CASSPTGEIQYF
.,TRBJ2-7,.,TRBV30,TGTGCCTGGAGACGAGGATTCTCCTACGAGCAGTACTTC,CAWRRGFSYEQYF
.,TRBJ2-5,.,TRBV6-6,TGTGCCAGCAGTTTCTGGGGGCTCCAAGAGACCCAGTACTTC,CASSFWGLQETQYF
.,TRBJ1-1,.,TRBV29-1,TGCAGCGTTTGTTCGGACAGCCTCATGAACACTGAAGCTTTCTTT,CSVCSDSLMNTEAFF
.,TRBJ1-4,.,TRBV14,TGTGCCAGCAGCCAAGCGGAGGACCTGCCATTTTTT,CASSQAEDLPFF
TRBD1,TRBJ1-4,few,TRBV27,TGTGCCAGCAGCCCGACAGGGACGGGTGAAAAACTGTTTTTT,CASSPTGTGEKLFF
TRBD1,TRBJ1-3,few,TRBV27,TGTGCCAGCAGTCCGGACACAGGGGTAGGAAACACCATATATTTT,CASSPDTGVGNTIYF
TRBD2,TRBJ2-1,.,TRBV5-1,TGCGCCAGCAGCTTGGCCGTTGCGGGCGGGGGGGAGGGCAATGAGCAGTTCTTC,CASSLAVAGGGEGNEQFF
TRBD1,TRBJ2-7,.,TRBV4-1,TGCGCCAGCAGCCACACAGGGGCCCGGGACGAGCAGTACTTC,CASSHTGARDEQYF
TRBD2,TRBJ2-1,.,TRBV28,TGTGCCAGCAGTGCCCCCCGGGTAGCGGGCATTGAGGATGAGCAGTTCTTC,CASSAPRVAGIEDEQFF
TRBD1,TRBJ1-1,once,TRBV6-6,TGTGCCAGCAGTCCTGGGGACAGGCTGAACACTGAAGCTTTCTTT,CASSPGDRLNTEAFF
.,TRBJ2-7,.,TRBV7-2,TGTGCCAGCAGCTATGGGAGCTCCTACGAGCAGTACTTC,CASSYGSSYEQYF
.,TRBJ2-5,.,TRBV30,TGTGCCTGGACTACTTTTGCAGCGGACCAAGAGACCCAGTACTTC,CAWTTFAADQETQYF
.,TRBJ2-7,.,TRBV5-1,TGCGCCAGCAGCTTAGCAGGGTCGACTTTCCACGAACAGTACTTC,CASSLAGSTFHEQYF
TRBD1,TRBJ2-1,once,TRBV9,TGTGCCAGCAGCCCACGGGACAGGGGTCTTGAGCAGTTCTTC,CASSPRDRGLEQFF
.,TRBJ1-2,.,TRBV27,TGTGCCAGCAGGTGGGCAGAAGGAAACTATGGCTACACCTTC,CASRWAEGNYGYTF
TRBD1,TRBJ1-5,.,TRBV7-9,TGTTCCAGCAGCTTGGGCTCAGGGGGACAGCCCCAGCATTTT,CSSSLGSGGQPQHF
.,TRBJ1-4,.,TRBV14,TGTGCCAGCAGCCCCTGGGGGGATCTCGCTAATGAAAAACTGTTTTTT,CASSPWGDLANEKLFF
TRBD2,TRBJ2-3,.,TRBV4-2,TGTGCCAGCAGCCAGGGAAGCGGGGGCGGGACAGATACGCAGTATTTT,CASSQGSGGGTDTQYF
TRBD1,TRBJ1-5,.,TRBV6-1,TGTGCCAGCAGTGAGAACAGGGGAGGCAATCAGCCCCAGCATTTT,CASSENRGGNQPQHF
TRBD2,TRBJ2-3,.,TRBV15,TGTGCCACCCTCCCGGATGGACTAGCGAGTACGCAGTATTTT,CATLPDGLASTQYF
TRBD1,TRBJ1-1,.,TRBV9,TGTGCCAGCAGCGCCGGACAGGGAAGTCTGCCTGAAGCTTTCTTT,CASSAGQGSLPEAFF
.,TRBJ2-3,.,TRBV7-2,TGTGCCAGCAGCCCCCGCCCGGGGGATACGCAGTATTTT,CASSPRPGDTQYF
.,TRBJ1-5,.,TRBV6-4,TGTGCCAGCAGCCCCCAGGGCAATCAGCCCCAGCATTTT,CASSPQGNQPQHF
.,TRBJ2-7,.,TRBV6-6,TGTGCCAGCACCCCCGGGTTGGGGGGTGCCTACGAGCAGTACTTC,CASTPGLGGAYEQYF
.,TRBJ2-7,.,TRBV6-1,TGTGCCAGCGCAGGTGGAACAGGGAGCTCCTACGAGCAGTACTTC,CASAGGTGSSYEQYF
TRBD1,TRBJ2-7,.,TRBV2,TGTGCCAGCAGTGGGGGACAGGGGATCGAGCAGTACTTC,CASSGGQGIEQYF
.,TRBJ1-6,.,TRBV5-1,TGCGCCAGCGGCAACAGTGGGTTTGATTCACCCCTCCACTTT,CASGNSGFDSPLHF
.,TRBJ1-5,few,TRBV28,TGTGCCAGCAGTACCTACCAGCCCCAGCATTTT,CASSTYQPQHF
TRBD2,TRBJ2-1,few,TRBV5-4,TGTGCCAGCAGCGAATCGGGACTAGCGGGGGGGCCGGGGTACAATGAGCAGTTCTTC,CASSESGLAGGPGYNEQFF
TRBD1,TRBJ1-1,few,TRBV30,TGTGCCTGGATTAGGAGGGGGCAGGGAAACACTGAAGCTTTCTTT,CAWIRRGQGNTEAFF
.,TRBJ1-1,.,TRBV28,TGTGCCAGCAGTTCCGCCGGGGGGTCTTTTGAAGCTTTCTTT,CASSSAGGSFEAFF